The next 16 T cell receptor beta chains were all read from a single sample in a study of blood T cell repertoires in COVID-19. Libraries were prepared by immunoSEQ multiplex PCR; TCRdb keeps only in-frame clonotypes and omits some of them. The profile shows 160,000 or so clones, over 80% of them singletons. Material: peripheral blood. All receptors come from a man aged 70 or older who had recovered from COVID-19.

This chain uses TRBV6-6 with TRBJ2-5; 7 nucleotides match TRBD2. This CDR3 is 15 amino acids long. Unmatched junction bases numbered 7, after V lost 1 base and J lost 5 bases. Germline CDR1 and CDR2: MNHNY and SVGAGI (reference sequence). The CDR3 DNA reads TGTGCCAGCAGTTACTTTGGCAGGGAGGGGGAGACCCAGTACTTC. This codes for CASSYFGREGETQYF.

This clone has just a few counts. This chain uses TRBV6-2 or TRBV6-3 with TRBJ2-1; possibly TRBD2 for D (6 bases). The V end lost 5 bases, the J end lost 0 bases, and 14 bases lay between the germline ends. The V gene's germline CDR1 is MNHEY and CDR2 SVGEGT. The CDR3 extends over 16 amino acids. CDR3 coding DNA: TGTGCCAGCAGTGGTCGGGACTGGAGCTCCTACAATGAGCAGTTCTTC. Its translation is CASSGRDWSSYNEQFF.

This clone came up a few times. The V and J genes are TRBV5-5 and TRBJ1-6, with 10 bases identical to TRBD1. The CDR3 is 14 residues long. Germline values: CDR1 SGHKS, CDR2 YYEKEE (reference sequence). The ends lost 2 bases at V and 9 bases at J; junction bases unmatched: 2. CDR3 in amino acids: CASSFGDRGSPLHF. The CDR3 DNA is TGTGCCAGCAGCTTTGGGGACAGGGGTTCACCCCTCCACTTT.

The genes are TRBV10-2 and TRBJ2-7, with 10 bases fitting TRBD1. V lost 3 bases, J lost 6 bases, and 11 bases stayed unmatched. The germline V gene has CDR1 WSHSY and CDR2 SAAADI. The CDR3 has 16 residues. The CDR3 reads CASSDRLGTGVAEQYF. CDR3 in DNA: TGCGCCAGCAGTGATCGGTTAGGGACAGGGGTTGCCGAGCAGTACTTC.

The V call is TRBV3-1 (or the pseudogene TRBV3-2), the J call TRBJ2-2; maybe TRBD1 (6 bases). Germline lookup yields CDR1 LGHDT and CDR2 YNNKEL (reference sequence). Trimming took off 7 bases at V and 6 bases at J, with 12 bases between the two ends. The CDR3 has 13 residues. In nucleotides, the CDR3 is TGTGCCAGCATCCTCACAGGGTCCGGGGAGCTGTTTTTT. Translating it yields CASILTGSGELFF.

The CDR3, as DNA: TGTGCCAGCAGTGCCAACAGTCAAAACATTCAGTACTTC. The encoded protein is CASSANSQNIQYF. This chain uses TRBV2 with TRBJ2-4; no firm D call. The CDR3 loop spans 13 amino acids. Looked up from germline, CDR1 is SNHLY and CDR2 is FYNNEI. V dropped 4 bases and J dropped 5 bases, with 9 bases sitting between them.

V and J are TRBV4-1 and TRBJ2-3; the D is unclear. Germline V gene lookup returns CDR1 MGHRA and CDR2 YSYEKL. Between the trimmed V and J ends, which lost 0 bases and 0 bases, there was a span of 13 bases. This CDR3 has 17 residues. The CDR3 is CASSQDRYAASTDTQYF. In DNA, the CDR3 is TGCGCCAGCAGCCAAGATCGTTATGCGGCTAGCACAGATACGCAGTATTTT.

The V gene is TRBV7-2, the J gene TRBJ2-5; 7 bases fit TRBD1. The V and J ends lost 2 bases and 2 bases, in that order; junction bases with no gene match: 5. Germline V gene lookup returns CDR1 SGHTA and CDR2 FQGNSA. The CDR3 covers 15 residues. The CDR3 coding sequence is TGTGCCAGCAGCTTAAGGGGACAGCTACAAGAGACCCAGTACTTC. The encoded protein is CASSLRGQLQETQYF. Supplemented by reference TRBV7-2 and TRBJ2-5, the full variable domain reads GAGVSQSPSNKVTEKGKDVELRCDPISGHTALYWYRQSLGQGLEFLIYFQGNSAPDKSGLPSDRFSAERTGGSVSTLTIQRTQQEDSAVYLCASSLRGQLQETQYFGPGTRLLVL.

CDR3 DNA sequence: TGTGCCAGCTCACCCTCAGGGGGGAGCAATCAGCCCCAGCATTTT. This codes for CASSPSGGSNQPQHF. The rearrangement uses TRBV18 and TRBJ1-5, with TRBD1 identical over 7 bases. The CDR3 loop spans 15 amino acids. Trimming at V came to 3 bases and at J to 1 base, leaving 3 bases not matched to a gene. Germline CDR1 reads KGHSH; CDR2 reads LQKENI.

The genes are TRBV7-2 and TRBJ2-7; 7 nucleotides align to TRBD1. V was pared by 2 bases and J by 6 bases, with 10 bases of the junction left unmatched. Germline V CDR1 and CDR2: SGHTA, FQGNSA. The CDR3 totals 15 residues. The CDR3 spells CASSLTRQGFAEQYF. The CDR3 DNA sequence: TGTGCCAGCAGCTTAACCCGACAGGGCTTTGCCGAGCAGTACTTC.

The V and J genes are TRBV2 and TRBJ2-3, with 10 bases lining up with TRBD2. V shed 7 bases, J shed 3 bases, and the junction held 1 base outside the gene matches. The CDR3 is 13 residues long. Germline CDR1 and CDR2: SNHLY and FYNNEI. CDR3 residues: CASKTSGTDTQYF. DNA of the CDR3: TGTGCCAGCAAGACTAGCGGGACAGATACGCAGTATTTT.

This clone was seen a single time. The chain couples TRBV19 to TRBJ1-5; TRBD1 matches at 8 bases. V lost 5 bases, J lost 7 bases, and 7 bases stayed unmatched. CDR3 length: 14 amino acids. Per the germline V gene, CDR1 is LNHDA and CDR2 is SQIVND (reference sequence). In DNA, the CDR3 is TGTGCCAGTAGTCCGGACAGGGACTCACAGCCCCAGCATTTT. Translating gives CASSPDRDSQPQHF.

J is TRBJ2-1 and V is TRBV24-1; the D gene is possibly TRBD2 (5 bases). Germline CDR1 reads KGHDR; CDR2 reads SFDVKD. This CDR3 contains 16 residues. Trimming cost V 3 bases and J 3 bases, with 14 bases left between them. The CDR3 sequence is CATSDPKGSNYNEQFF. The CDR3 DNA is TGTGCCACCAGTGATCCCAAAGGGAGCAACTACAATGAGCAGTTCTTC.

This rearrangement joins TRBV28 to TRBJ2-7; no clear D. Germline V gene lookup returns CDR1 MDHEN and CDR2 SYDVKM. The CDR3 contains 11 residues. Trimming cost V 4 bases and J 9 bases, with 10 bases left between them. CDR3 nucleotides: TGTGCCAGCAGTTCCCCCCTCGGGCAGTACTTC. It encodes CASSSPLGQYF.

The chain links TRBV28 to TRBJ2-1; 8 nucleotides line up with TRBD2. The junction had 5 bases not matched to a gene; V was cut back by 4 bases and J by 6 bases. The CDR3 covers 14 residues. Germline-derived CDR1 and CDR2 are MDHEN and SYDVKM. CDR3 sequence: CASSSGTSPNEQFF. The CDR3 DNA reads TGTGCCAGCAGTTCCGGGACTAGTCCCAATGAGCAGTTCTTC. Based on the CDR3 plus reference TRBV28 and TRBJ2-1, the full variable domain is DVKVTQSSRYLVKRTGEKVFLECVQDMDHENMFWYRQDPGLGLRLIYFSYDVKMKEKGDIPEGYSVSREKKERFSLILESASTNQTSMYLCASSSGTSPNEQFFGPGTRLTVL.

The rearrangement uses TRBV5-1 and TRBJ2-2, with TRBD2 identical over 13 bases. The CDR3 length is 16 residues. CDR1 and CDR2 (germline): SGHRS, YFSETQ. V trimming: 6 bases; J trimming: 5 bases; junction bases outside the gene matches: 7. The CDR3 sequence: CASTGLAGEETGELFF. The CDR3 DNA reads TGCGCCAGCACAGGACTAGCGGGAGAGGAGACCGGGGAGCTGTTTTTT.